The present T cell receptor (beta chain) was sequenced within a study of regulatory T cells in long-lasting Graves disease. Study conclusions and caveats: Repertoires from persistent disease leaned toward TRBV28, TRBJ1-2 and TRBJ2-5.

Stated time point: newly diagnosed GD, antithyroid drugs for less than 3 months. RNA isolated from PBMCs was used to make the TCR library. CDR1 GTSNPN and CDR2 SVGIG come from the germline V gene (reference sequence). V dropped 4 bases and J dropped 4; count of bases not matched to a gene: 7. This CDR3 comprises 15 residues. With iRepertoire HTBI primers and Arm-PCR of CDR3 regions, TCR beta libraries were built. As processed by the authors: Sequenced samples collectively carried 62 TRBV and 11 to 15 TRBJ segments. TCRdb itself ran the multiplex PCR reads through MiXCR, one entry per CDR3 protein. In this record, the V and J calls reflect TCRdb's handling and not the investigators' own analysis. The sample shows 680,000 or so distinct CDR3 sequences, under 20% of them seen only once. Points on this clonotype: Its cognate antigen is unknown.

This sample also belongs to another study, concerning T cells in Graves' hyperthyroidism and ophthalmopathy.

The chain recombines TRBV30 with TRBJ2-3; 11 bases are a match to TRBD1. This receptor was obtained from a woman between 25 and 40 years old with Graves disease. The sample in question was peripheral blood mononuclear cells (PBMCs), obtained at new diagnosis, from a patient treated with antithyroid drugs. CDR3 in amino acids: CAWTIGTGGSDTQYF. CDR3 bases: TGTGCCTGGACAATCGGGACAGGGGGTTCAGATACGCAGTATTTT.